These 23 T cell receptor beta chains share one sample of origin, sequenced in a study of beta chain features in type 1 diabetes. Every isolated RNA sample was fully reverse transcribed, so sequencing captured expressed TCRB transcripts. Only in-frame clones appear in the TCRdb table, and some are missing; sequencing was by immunoSEQ multiplex PCR. The sample has about 360,000 clones, over 10% seen once. Sequencing input: naive CD4+ T cells from blood. These receptors all stem from a man aged 18-30 years in good health.

There are a few counts of this clone. CDR3 loop: CAWSPQLYGYTF. CDR3 nucleotide sequence: TGTGCCTGGAGCCCACAGCTATATGGCTACACCTTC. This sequence joins TRBV30 and TRBJ1-2; D gene uncertain. With 3 bases removed from V and 5 bases from J, the gap between germline ends came to 10 bases. The CDR3 is 12 amino acids. In germline, CDR1 is GTSNPN, CDR2 SVGIG (reference sequence).

In its sample, this clone was seen a few times. The chain combines TRBV5-1 with TRBJ2-1, with 7 bases identical to TRBD2. Per the germline V gene, CDR1 is SGHRS and CDR2 is YFSETQ. V trimming: 0 bases; J trimming: 6 bases; junction bases outside the gene matches: 6. The CDR3 contains 15 residues. CDR3 DNA sequence: TGCGCCAGCAGCTTGGCCCCCGGGGGGAGCAATGAGCAGTTCTTC. It is translated as CASSLAPGGSNEQFF.

The rearrangement joins TRBV5-4 to TRBJ1-2; D possibly corresponds to TRBD1 (6 bases). The V gene lost 5 bases and the J gene lost 8 bases, with 19 bases spanning the gap. The CDR3 contains 14 residues. CDR1 is SGHNT, CDR2 YYREEE, per germline (reference sequence). The CDR3 nucleotides are TGTGCCAGCAGATACCGCGCGGGGGGCCGGGGCTACACCTTC. This gives the protein CASRYRAGGRGYTF.

This chain connects TRBV19 to TRBJ2-3; 7 nucleotides align to TRBD2. Germline values: CDR1 LNHDA, CDR2 SQIVND (reference sequence). CDR3 length equals 16 residues. V was clipped by 6 bases and J by 4 bases; unmatched bases: 13. Written as DNA, the CDR3 is TGTGCCAGTAGGGCCATCGCCGGGACTATGTCAGATACGCAGTATTTT. This sequence encodes CASRAIAGTMSDTQYF.

This clone appeared a few times. CDR3 sequence (DNA): TGTGCCATCAGTGGCCGGGACAGCTATGGCTACACCTTC. As protein: CAISGRDSYGYTF. This chain links TRBV10-3 with TRBJ1-2; 7 nucleotides line up with TRBD1. The CDR3 length is 13 residues. V dropped 4 bases and J dropped 4; count of bases not matched to a gene: 3. The germline V gene encodes CDR1 ENHRY and CDR2 SYGVKD.

The chain is built from TRBV7-3 and TRBJ1-1; 7 nucleotides line up with TRBD1. Germline trimming cut 1 base from V and 5 bases from J; bases unmatched to any gene: 7. Per germline, CDR1 SGHTA and CDR2 FQGTGA. This CDR3 region has 15 residues. For the CDR3, the DNA is TGTGCCAGCAGCTTAATAGGTCAGGGGGGAACTGAAGCTTTCTTT. This codes for CASSLIGQGGTEAFF.

The chain carries TRBV9 and TRBJ2-1, with unresolved D. This CDR3 contains 13 residues. The V gene lost 0 bases and the J gene lost 10 bases, with 11 bases spanning the gap. The germline CDR1 and CDR2 sequences are SGDLS and YYNGEE. This CDR3 reads CASSVVSGLEQFF. In nucleotides, the CDR3 is TGTGCCAGCAGCGTAGTCTCTGGCTTGGAGCAGTTCTTC. Full variable domain (remainder filled in from reference TRBV9 and TRBJ2-1): DSGVTQTPKHLITATGQRVTLRCSPRSGDLSVYWYQQSLDQGLQFLIQYYNGEERAKGNILERFSAQQFPDLHSELNLSSLELGDSALYFCASSVVSGLEQFFGPGTRLTVL.

The chain employs TRBV2 and TRBJ1-5; D call uncertain. Trimming removed 5 bases from V and 1 base from J, with 15 bases in between. Per germline, CDR1 SNHLY and CDR2 FYNNEI. CDR3 size: 16 residues. The CDR3 nucleotides are TGTGCCAGCAGTTACACCCGGACGGGAAGCAATCAGCCCCAGCATTTT. This encodes CASSYTRTGSNQPQHF.

This chain joins TRBV30 and TRBJ2-1, with 8 bases matching TRBD1. Trimming took 3 bases from V and 4 from J; bases not matched to a gene: 2. The germline gives CDR1 GTSNPN, CDR2 SVGIG (reference sequence). The CDR3 sequence is 13 residues long. CDR3 in amino acids: CAWSRGQYNEQFF. The CDR3 region has the DNA TGTGCCTGGAGCAGGGGGCAGTACAATGAGCAGTTCTTC.

This chain uses TRBV11-2 with TRBJ2-3; possible D gene TRBD2, 6 bases. V was clipped by 4 bases and J by 0 bases, with 8 bases between them. The CDR3 covers 14 residues. Germline V gives CDR1 SGHAT, CDR2 FQNNGV. CDR3 in DNA: TGTGCCAGCAGCTCCGGGACTAGCACAGATACGCAGTATTTT. Translation gives CASSSGTSTDTQYF.

The chain couples TRBV9 to TRBJ2-3; D perhaps matches TRBD1 (6 bases). CDR3 size: 15 residues. Germline V gene sequence: CDR1 SGDLS, CDR2 YYNGEE. Between the trimmed V and J ends, which lost 4 bases and 5 bases, there was a span of 17 bases. CDR3 loop: CASSPRGGLEDTQYF. CDR3 sequence (DNA): TGTGCCAGCAGCCCCCGTGGGGGCTTAGAAGATACGCAGTATTTT. The variable domain in full, completed from reference TRBV9 and TRBJ2-3, reads DSGVTQTPKHLITATGQRVTLRCSPRSGDLSVYWYQQSLDQGLQFLIQYYNGEERAKGNILERFSAQQFPDLHSELNLSSLELGDSALYFCASSPRGGLEDTQYFGPGTRLTVL.

This clone was detected a few times. This chain joins TRBV18 and TRBJ2-1, with TRBD1 matching over 12 bases. CDR3 length: 17 amino acids. Germline V gives CDR1 KGHSH, CDR2 LQKENI. With 3 bases clipped from V and 0 bases from J, the junction kept 3 bases outside the gene matches. CDR3 sequence: CASSPGQGAPSYNEQFF. In nucleotides, the CDR3 is TGTGCCAGCTCACCGGGACAGGGGGCCCCCTCCTACAATGAGCAGTTCTTC.

This clone was recorded a few times. The chain links TRBV6-5 to TRBJ2-7; 8 positions match TRBD1. The CDR3 spans 15 residues. Germline CDR1 and CDR2: MNHEY and SVGAGI. With 2 bases clipped from V and 0 bases from J, the junction kept 3 bases outside the gene matches. This CDR3 reads CASSYLTGDSYEQYF. The CDR3 coding sequence is TGTGCCAGCAGTTACCTGACAGGGGACTCCTACGAGCAGTACTTC.

The gene calls are TRBV19 and TRBJ1-2, with 7 bases that match TRBD1. Germline CDR1 LNHDA, CDR2 SQIVND (reference sequence). Unmatched junction bases numbered 8, after V lost 6 bases and J lost 4 bases. This CDR3 comprises 14 residues. The CDR3 coding sequence is TGTGCCAGTAGAAAGGAGGGGGCCAGCTATGGCTACACCTTC. It translates to CASRKEGASYGYTF.

V and J are TRBV28 and TRBJ1-5; no definite D call. The CDR3 is 16 residues long. Per the germline V gene, CDR1 is MDHEN and CDR2 is SYDVKM. V lost 3 bases to trimming and J lost 4 bases, with 16 bases between them. CDR3 in DNA: TGTGCCAGCAGTTTTGGGCCGGGTTCGGGAAATCAGCCCCAGCATTTT. Translated, it gives CASSFGPGSGNQPQHF.

The genes are TRBV4-3 and TRBJ2-4, with TRBD1 matching over 7 bases. This CDR3 contains 16 residues. J lost 3 bases, V lost 0 bases, and 5 bases had no gene match. The germline V gene encodes CDR1 LGHNA and CDR2 YSLEER. The CDR3 coding sequence is TGCGCCAGCAGCCAAGAGTGGGGGACAGTCAAAAACATTCAGTACTTC. Translated, it gives CASSQEWGTVKNIQYF.

This clone has a handful of counts. CDR3 DNA sequence: TGTGCCAGCAGTTTAGGTGGGGCAGGGGCAGATACGCAGTATTTT. It translates to CASSLGGAGADTQYF. The J gene is TRBJ2-3, the V gene TRBV28; TRBD1 might be the D (6 bases). The CDR3 spans 15 residues. V was pared by 2 bases and J by 4 bases, with 13 bases between. Germline CDR1 reads MDHEN; CDR2 reads SYDVKM.

Only a few counts were recorded for this clone. J is TRBJ1-2 and V is TRBV11-2; 8 positions agree with TRBD1. Unmatched junction bases numbered 4, after V lost 3 bases and J lost 4 bases. Germline CDR1 is SGHAT and CDR2 is FQNNGV. This CDR3 spans 14 amino acids. The CDR3, as DNA: TGTGCCAGCAGCTTCCCGGACAGGGTCTATGGCTACACCTTC. It yields the protein CASSFPDRVYGYTF.

V gene TRBV5-1 combines with J gene TRBJ1-4; D is ambiguous. In germline, CDR1 is SGHRS, CDR2 YFSETQ. The V and J ends lost 9 bases and 8 bases respectively, with 17 bases between them. The CDR3 consists of 13 residues. This CDR3 reads CATSSVAGEKLFF. The CDR3 nucleotides are TGCGCCACTTCGTCTGTCGCCGGGGAAAAACTGTTTTTT.

The sample holds a few counts of this clone. The CDR3 protein is CASSQDALAGGSSTDTQYF. The CDR3, as DNA: TGTGCCAGCAGCCAAGATGCGCTAGCGGGTGGATCTAGCACAGATACGCAGTATTTT. The chain couples TRBV4-2 to TRBJ2-3; 8 bases align to TRBD2. Trimming removed 0 bases from V and 0 bases from J; junction bases left unmatched: 11. The CDR3 has 19 amino acids. The V gene's germline CDR1 is LGHNA and CDR2 YNFKEQ.

The V gene is TRBV7-2, the J gene TRBJ1-2; 8 nucleotides match TRBD1. Germline trimming cut 4 bases from V and 8 bases from J; bases unmatched to any gene: 9. The CDR3 runs to 14 residues. Germline values: CDR1 SGHTA, CDR2 FQGNSA. CDR3 in amino acids: CASSSRDRPQGYTF. CDR3 in DNA: TGTGCCAGCAGCTCCCGGGACAGGCCTCAAGGCTACACCTTC.

This clone showed up just a few times. This rearrangement joins TRBV15 to TRBJ2-3, with 8 bases identical to TRBD2. Trimming took 3 bases from V and 8 from J; bases not matched to a gene: 7. This CDR3 comprises 14 residues. CDR1 is LNHNV, CDR2 YYDKDF, per germline (reference sequence). The chain's CDR3 is CATSRQAGEVTQYF. CDR3 nucleotide sequence: TGTGCCACCAGCAGGCAAGCGGGAGAGGTTACGCAGTATTTT.

This clone has more than one count but fewer than ten. V gene TRBV20-1 combines with J gene TRBJ2-7, with 7 bases lining up with TRBD1. The CDR3 covers 11 residues. Germline CDR1 is DFQATT and CDR2 is SNEGSKA (reference sequence). J gave up 8 bases and V 2 bases, and 3 bases lay outside the gene matches. In DNA form, the CDR3 reads TGCAGTGCTAGATCGGGACAGAAGCAGTACTTC. This codes for CSARSGQKQYF.